This passage covers 8 T cell receptor beta chains from one sample sequenced in a study of T cell responses to AZD1222 COVID-19 vaccine. The method was immunoSEQ multiplex PCR; TCRdb's version includes in-frame clones alone and lacks a portion of them. The sample consists of 75,000 to 100,000 clones, approximately 91% of them appearing once. The sample was peripheral blood, taken on day 0 of AZD1222 vaccination. These receptors originate from an adult in good health.

This chain links TRBV5-1 with TRBJ2-3, with 8 positions matching TRBD1. Germline V lookup: CDR1 SGHRS, CDR2 YFSETQ. The ends lost 1 base at V and 4 bases at J; junction bases unmatched: 5. The CDR3 covers 15 residues. The CDR3, as DNA: TGCGCCAGCAGCTTGAGCGGACAGGGTTCAGATACGCAGTATTTT. Amino acid sequence: CASSLSGQGSDTQYF.

The CDR3 spells CSARTGENIQYF. CDR3 sequence (DNA): TGCAGCGCCCGGACGGGGGAGAACATTCAGTACTTC. The chain links TRBV29-1 to TRBJ2-4, with D possibly matching TRBD2 (6 bases). CDR1 SQVTM and CDR2 ANQGSEA come from the germline V gene. This CDR3 is 12 amino acids long. The V gene lost 7 bases and the J gene lost 7 bases, with 14 bases spanning the gap. Complete variable domain (other parts from reference TRBV29-1 and TRBJ2-4): SAVISQKPSRDICQRGTSLTIQCQVDSQVTMMFWYRQQPGQSLTLIATANQGSEATYESGFVIDKFPISRPNLTFSTLTVSNMSPEDSSIYLCSARTGENIQYFGAGTRLSVL.

The rearrangement links TRBV28 to TRBJ1-1; 7 bases fit TRBD1. V dropped 5 bases and J dropped 2; count of bases not matched to a gene: 8. CDR3 size: 15 residues. Germline V gene sequence: CDR1 MDHEN, CDR2 SYDVKM. The CDR3 protein is CASSAVGQPNTEAFF. CDR3 bases: TGTGCCAGCAGTGCAGTGGGACAGCCCAACACTGAAGCTTTCTTT.

A single count supports this clone. The gene calls are TRBV9 and TRBJ1-1; 7 bases line up with TRBD1. Looked up from germline, CDR1 is SGDLS and CDR2 is YYNGEE. The V gene end was trimmed by 3 bases and the J gene end by 1 base; junction bases not matched to a gene: 6. CDR3 length equals 15 residues. CDR3 residues: CASSEGGQTNTEAFF. The CDR3 nucleotides read TGTGCCAGCAGCGAGGGGGGACAGACGAACACTGAAGCTTTCTTT.

The chain has TRBV12-5 and TRBJ2-1; 10 nucleotides match TRBD2. CDR1 is LGHNT and CDR2 is FRNRAP in the germline V gene. The CDR3 covers 16 residues. V shed 2 bases and J 3 bases; nucleotides not matched to a gene: 4. This chain's CDR3 is CASGLLGLANYNEQFF. CDR3 bases: TGTGCTAGTGGTTTGCTGGGACTAGCGAACTACAATGAGCAGTTCTTC.

As for this clone: The same CDR3 arises from other DNA sequences in this sample as well. The chain combines TRBV24-1 with TRBJ1-5; D is possibly TRBD1 (5 bases). Germline loops: CDR1 KGHDR, CDR2 SFDVKD. The CDR3 length is 13 residues. V was shortened by 7 bases and J by 1 base, with 7 bases between the two germline ends. CDR3 amino acids: CATSRGSNQPQHF. The CDR3 DNA follows: TGTGCCACCAGCCGGGGGAGCAATCAGCCCCAGCATTTT.

The chain couples TRBV5-1 to TRBJ2-3, with 14 bases aligning to TRBD2. From germline, CDR1 is SGHRS and CDR2 YFSETQ. The CDR3 length is 14 residues. The ends lost 4 bases at V and 8 bases at J; junction bases unmatched: 3. This CDR3 reads CASSMGLAGATQYF. DNA of the CDR3: TGCGCCAGCAGCATGGGACTAGCGGGAGCTACGCAGTATTTT. Full variable domain (outside the CDR3, taken from reference TRBV5-1 and TRBJ2-3): KAGVTQTPRYLIKTRGQQVTLSCSPISGHRSVSWYQQTPGQGLQFLFEYFSETQRNKGNFPGRFSGRQFSNSRSEMNVSTLELGDSALYLCASSMGLAGATQYFGPGTRLTVL.

V gene TRBV28 combines with J gene TRBJ1-3, with D possibly TRBD1 on 6 matching bases. CDR3 size: 15 residues. Trimming stripped 7 bases from V and 0 bases from J, with 13 bases between. Germline lookup yields CDR1 MDHEN and CDR2 SYDVKM. The CDR3 sequence is CASTGRGGSGNTIYF. In DNA form, the CDR3 reads TGTGCCAGCACCGGCCGAGGGGGCTCTGGAAACACCATATATTTT.